Detailed here is one TCR beta chain. The sample comes from a study of blood T cell repertoires in COVID-19. Profiled with immunoSEQ multiplex PCR; TCRdb holds only in-frame clones, not every one. Among about 200,000 clones listed, around 84% were seen once. This clonotype was sampled from a human donor in a cohort sampled during active COVID-19. What was sequenced was peripheral blood.

The CDR3, as DNA: TGCGCCAGCAGCCCCGACAGGGCTATCTCGAACACTGAAGCTTTCTTT. The encoded protein is CASSPDRAISNTEAFF. The gene calls are TRBV5-1 and TRBJ1-1, with TRBD1 matching over 7 bases. CDR3 length: 16 residues. Germline V gene lookup returns CDR1 SGHRS and CDR2 YFSETQ. Trimming removed 4 bases from V and 1 base from J; junction bases left unmatched: 10.